This TCR beta chain emerged from a study of blood T cell repertoires in COVID-19. Sequencing was performed with immunoSEQ multiplex PCR; in TCRdb, only in-frame clones are kept and a portion is missing. This table holds about 310,000 clones, roughly nine tenths found once. With respect to this clone: A single base separates this from a much larger clone, so it may be a read error. Distinct nucleotide sequences in the sample also encode this CDR3.

V lost 6 bases, J lost 4 bases, and 1 base stayed unmatched. CDR1 and CDR2 from the germline V gene are MNHEY and SMNVEV (reference sequence). The CDR3 is 13 residues long. The genes are TRBV27 and TRBJ1-5; the match to TRBD1 covers 9 bases. Input material: PBMCs or T cells enriched from blood (not recorded which). The sequence came from a man in his fifties or sixties who had recovered from COVID-19. Here the CDR3 DNA reads TGTGCCAGCAGGGGGACAGGGAATCAGCCCCAGCATTTT. Protein sequence: CASRGTGNQPQHF.